The 28 T cell receptor beta chains below were found in one sample sequenced in a study of blood T cells in healthy people across ages. A sample-barcoded 5' primer and a J-beta primer mix were used in a second PCR of roughly 6 to 12 cycles. TCRdb fed the 5' RACE reads into MiXCR, producing one record per CDR3 protein. The sample gives some 1.4 million distinct CDR3 sequences, approximately 40% of which show up once; 7% to 9.5% is in the top ten. Material for sequencing was blood. Receptor source: a woman younger than 35 in good health.

There are a few counts of this clonotype. The chain recombines TRBV6-6 with TRBJ1-2; 8 bases match TRBD1. This CDR3 has 15 amino acids. The junction had 8 bases not matched to a gene; V was cut back by 4 bases and J by 4 bases. Germline V gene data show CDR1 as MNHNY and CDR2 as SVGAGI (reference sequence). The CDR3 loop is CASSSSDRGLYGYTF. The DNA of the CDR3 is TGTGCCAGCAGTTCCTCAGACAGGGGCCTCTATGGCTACACCTTC.

This clonotype was counted ten times or more. Germline is not matched at one junction end, which may reflect a read error. This chain joins TRBV5-1 and TRBJ2-7; 7 bases line up with TRBD2. Germline V CDR1 and CDR2: SGHRS, YFSETQ. The CDR3 runs to 11 residues. The CDR3 is CASSSGGEQYF. In nucleotides, the CDR3 is TGTGCCAGCAGTTCGGGGGGCGAGCAGTACTTC.

This clonotype was seen once. The chain joins TRBV5-4 to TRBJ1-1; weak D call: TRBD1 (6 bases). This CDR3 contains 11 residues. The V end was cut by 7 bases, the J end by 12 bases, with 16 bases between. Germline-derived CDR1 and CDR2 are SGHNT and YYREEE (reference sequence). The DNA for the CDR3 is TGTGCCAGCGGGAGCGGACAGAGAACTTTCTTT. It codes for CASGSGQRTFF.

CDR3 protein: CASSSRGHQPQHF. DNA of the CDR3: TGTGCCAGCAGCTCCCGAGGGCATCAGCCCCAGCATTTT. The gene calls are TRBV12-3 or TRBV12-4 and TRBJ1-5; the D is unclear. This CDR3 region has 13 residues. Deletions cut 6 bases from V and 5 bases from J, with 11 bases between.

This clonotype was seen a few times. The rearrangement links TRBV5-1 to TRBJ2-1; D might be TRBD2 (6 bases). The CDR3 sequence is 16 residues long. Germline V gene data show CDR1 as SGHRS and CDR2 as YFSETQ. V was shortened by 1 base and J by 2 bases, with 13 bases between the two germline ends. CDR3 in amino acids: CASSLIPGAAYNEQFF. The CDR3 DNA is TGCGCCAGCAGCTTGATCCCGGGAGCCGCCTACAATGAGCAGTTCTTC.

J is TRBJ2-2 and V is TRBV11-3; 14 bases agree with TRBD2. Germline-derived CDR1 and CDR2 are SGHNT and YENEEA. V lost 6 bases to trimming and J lost 5 bases; unmatched junction nucleotides: 2. This CDR3 comprises 15 residues. The CDR3: CASRTSGRETGELFF. The DNA for the CDR3 is TGTGCCAGCAGGACTAGCGGGAGGGAAACCGGGGAGCTGTTTTTT.

This clonotype was counted only a few times. The V call is TRBV29-1, the J call TRBJ1-2; 12 bases align to TRBD1. Trimming took 8 bases from V and 7 from J; bases not matched to a gene: 8. The CDR3 loop spans 13 amino acids. Per germline, CDR1 SQVTM and CDR2 ANQGSEA. The DNA of the CDR3 is TGCAGCATTCCGGGACAGGGGGCGCGTGGCTACACCTTC. It encodes CSIPGQGARGYTF.

The chain employs TRBV30 and TRBJ1-6; 8 bases are a match to TRBD1. The V segment lost 2 bases and the J segment 6 bases; nucleotides outside the gene matches: 6. CDR3 size: 15 residues. Germline values: CDR1 GTSNPN, CDR2 SVGIG (reference sequence). CDR3 in DNA: TGTGCCTGGAGTACCCGGACAGGGACTAATTCACCCCTCCACTTT. It encodes CAWSTRTGTNSPLHF.

This clonotype was seen only a few times. The chain joins TRBV10-3 to TRBJ1-2; 11 nucleotides match TRBD1. J gave up 0 bases and V 0 bases, and 6 bases lay outside the gene matches. This CDR3 is 18 amino acids long. Looked up from germline, CDR1 is ENHRY and CDR2 is SYGVKD. CDR3 DNA sequence: TGTGCCATCAGTGAGTCCGGACAGGGGGCGACAGCTAACTATGGCTACACCTTC. This codes for CAISESGQGATANYGYTF.

The chain uses TRBV6-1 and TRBJ1-2, with unresolved D. The germline gives CDR1 MNHNS, CDR2 SASEGT. V was clipped by 5 bases and J by 1 base, with 20 bases between them. The CDR3 has 17 amino acids. CDR3 in amino acids: CASSLLRPSVVNYGYTF. CDR3 nucleotide sequence: TGTGCCAGCAGTCTTCTCAGGCCGAGTGTGGTTAACTATGGCTACACCTTC.

This clonotype was observed a single time. This chain joins TRBV27 and TRBJ1-2; a weak D match, TRBD1 (6 bases). The V and J ends lost 4 bases and 8 bases respectively, with 23 bases between them. This CDR3 has 16 residues. The germline V gene encodes CDR1 MNHEY and CDR2 SMNVEV (reference sequence). The CDR3 is CASSSRTASSRGGYTF. The CDR3 DNA sequence: TGTGCCAGCAGTTCTCGGACAGCCAGCAGTAGGGGAGGCTACACCTTC.

This clonotype appeared a few times. The genes are TRBV20-1 and TRBJ2-3, with D possibly being TRBD2 (6 bases). This CDR3 contains 15 residues. V lost 2 bases, J lost 0 bases, and 12 bases lay in between. Germline CDR1 reads DFQATT; CDR2 reads SNEGSKA (reference sequence). The CDR3 sequence is CSARSAGQSTDTQYF. The CDR3 DNA sequence: TGCAGTGCTAGATCGGCGGGGCAAAGCACAGATACGCAGTATTTT.

The chain links TRBV19 to TRBJ1-5; possible D gene TRBD1, 5 bases. The germline V gene encodes CDR1 LNHDA and CDR2 SQIVND (reference sequence). Between the trimmed V and J ends, which lost 4 bases and 0 bases, there was a span of 10 bases. There are 15 residues in the CDR3. The DNA for the CDR3 is TGTGCCAGTAGTAGCCCTGACAGTAGCAATCAGCCCCAGCATTTT. This gives the protein CASSSPDSSNQPQHF. The variable domain in full, completed from reference TRBV19 and TRBJ1-5, reads DGGITQSPKYLFRKEGQNVTLSCEQNLNHDAMYWYRQDPGQGLRLIYYSQIVNDFQKGDIAEGYSVSREKKESFPLTVTSAQKNPTAFYLCASSSPDSSNQPQHFGDGTRLSIL.

The chain links TRBV28 to TRBJ2-5, with 7 nucleotides matching TRBD2. The J call may not be correct, given that the DNA end is closer to TRBJ2-7. Germline V lookup: CDR1 MDHEN, CDR2 SYDVKM. CDR3 length equals 15 residues. CDR3 amino acids: CASSFGLADYYEQYF. In nucleotides, the CDR3 is TGTGCCAGCAGTTTCGGGCTAGCGGACTACTACGAGCAGTACTTC.

V usage is TRBV2 and J usage is TRBJ2-4, with D maybe TRBD2 (6 bases). Gene TRBJ2-5 matches the end of the DNA better, so the J call may be wrong. This CDR3 is 13 amino acids long. CDR1 SNHLY and CDR2 FYNNEI come from the germline V gene. CDR3 region: CASSESGSETQYF. The CDR3, as DNA: TGTGCCAGCAGTGAGAGCGGGTCAGAGACCCAGTACTTC.

The chain combines TRBV5-6 with TRBJ2-1; maybe TRBD2 (5 bases). Germline V gene sequence: CDR1 SGHDT, CDR2 YYEEEE. V gave up 0 bases and J gave up 0 bases, with 16 bases separating them. This CDR3 comprises 18 residues. CDR3 DNA: TGTGCCAGCAGCTTGGAACCCGGACTTCTTAGCTCCTACAATGAGCAGTTCTTC. Translating gives CASSLEPGLLSSYNEQFF. Full variable domain (remainder filled in from reference TRBV5-6 and TRBJ2-1): DAGVTQSPTHLIKTRGQQVTLRCSPKSGHDTVSWYQQALGQGPQFIFQYYEEEERQRGNFPDRFSGHQFPNYSSELNVNALLLGDSALYLCASSLEPGLLSSYNEQFFGPGTRLTVL.

J is TRBJ2-7 and V is TRBV11-2; D may be TRBD1 (6 bases). The V gene's germline CDR1 is SGHAT and CDR2 FQNNGV. This CDR3 has 16 amino acids. Deletions cut 5 bases from V and 3 bases from J, with 20 bases between. CDR3 sequence: CASSPTTGIGVYEQYF. The CDR3 DNA reads TGTGCCAGCAGCCCCACTACAGGGATCGGCGTCTACGAGCAGTACTTC. The entire variable domain, with the rest obtained from reference TRBV11-2 and TRBJ2-7, is as follows: EAGVAQSPRYKIIEKRQSVAFWCNPISGHATLYWYQQILGQGPKLLIQFQNNGVVDDSQLPKDRFSAERLKGVDSTLKIQPAKLEDSAVYLCASSPTTGIGVYEQYFGPGTRLTVT.

The chain carries TRBV7-2 and TRBJ2-1, with 10 bases aligning to TRBD2. The closer fit of TRBJ2-7 to the DNA end suggests the J call may be wrong. The length of the CDR3 is 19 residues. Germline loops: CDR1 SGHTA, CDR2 FQGNSA. This CDR3 reads CASSLVGGLAGGSYNEQYF. The CDR3 region has the DNA TGTGCCAGCAGCTTAGTAGGAGGTTTAGCGGGAGGATCCTACAATGAGCAGTACTTC.

This clonotype was counted at least ten times. The chain combines TRBV20-1 with TRBJ2-3, with 11 bases aligning to TRBD2. The germline V gene encodes CDR1 DFQATT and CDR2 SNEGSKA (reference sequence). The CDR3 has 13 amino acids. Unmatched junction bases numbered 1, after V lost 6 bases and J lost 2 bases. CDR3 coding DNA: TGCAGTGCGGGACTAGCGGACACAGATACGCAGTATTTT. Amino acids: CSAGLADTDTQYF.

This clonotype came up a few times. This chain links TRBV20-1 with TRBJ2-5; D may be TRBD1 (7 bases). The CDR3 is 13 amino acids. Germline loops: CDR1 DFQATT, CDR2 SNEGSKA (reference sequence). CDR3 in DNA: TGCAGCGGGTCCAGGGGGGATGTAGAGACCCAGTACTTC. It codes for CSGSRGDVETQYF.

The gene calls are TRBV6-5 and TRBJ2-5, with D perhaps assigned TRBD1 or TRBD2 (5 bases each). The CDR3 spans 17 residues. The ends were cut back, 0 bases at V and 9 bases at J, with 23 bases in the middle. The germline V gene has CDR1 MNHEY and CDR2 SVGAGI. CDR3 nucleotides: TGTGCCAGCAGTTACTCTGGGGCTGGGGGTGTGCGAGGGGCCCAGTACTTC. This encodes CASSYSGAGGVRGAQYF.

In its sample, this clonotype was seen a few times. The chain employs TRBV7-6 and TRBJ2-7, with D perhaps given as TRBD1 or TRBD2 (5 bases each). The CDR3 runs 14 residues. Per the germline V gene, CDR1 is SGHVS and CDR2 is FNYEAQ. The ends were cut back, 4 bases at V and 2 bases at J, with 12 bases in the middle. This chain's CDR3 is CASSSMGRTYEQYF. The DNA of the CDR3 is TGTGCCAGCAGCTCGATGGGACGGACCTACGAGCAGTACTTC.

V is TRBV2 and J is TRBJ2-4; 10 positions agree with TRBD2. The CDR3 spans 17 residues. Germline loops: CDR1 SNHLY, CDR2 FYNNEI. V lost 11 bases and J lost 2; bases outside the gene matches: 15. In DNA, the CDR3 is TGTGCCGTGGGGTCTAGCGGGAGAGGGAGAACCAAAAACATTCAGTACTTC. Its protein product is CAVGSSGRGRTKNIQYF.

The chain links TRBV6-1 to TRBJ1-2; 8 bases fit TRBD1. The ends lost 0 bases at V and 6 bases at J; junction bases unmatched: 12. The germline V gene has CDR1 MNHNS and CDR2 SASEGT. This CDR3 region has 17 residues. CDR3 residues: CASSEADTRQGKDGYTF. The CDR3 DNA follows: TGTGCCAGCAGTGAAGCCGATACCCGACAGGGGAAGGATGGCTACACCTTC.

This clonotype was counted ten times or more. This chain joins TRBV4-1 and TRBJ1-2; 8 bases line up with TRBD1. The CDR3 length is 15 residues. The J segment lost 3 bases and the V segment lost 1 base, leaving 4 bases of the junction unmatched. Germline loops: CDR1 MGHRA, CDR2 YSYEKL. The CDR3 protein is CASSQGQGSYYGYTF. As DNA, the CDR3 is TGCGCCAGCAGCCAAGGACAGGGGTCTTACTATGGCTACACCTTC.

This clonotype was seen a handful of times. The chain employs TRBV7-2 and TRBJ1-5; possible D gene TRBD1, 6 bases. V was pared by 4 bases and J by 3 bases, with 10 bases between. CDR1 and CDR2 (germline): SGHTA, FQGNSA. This CDR3 is built from 14 residues. The CDR3 region is CASSSTGNNQPQHF. CDR3 in DNA: TGTGCCAGCAGCTCTACAGGGAACAATCAGCCCCAGCATTTT.

Turning to this clonotype: A junction boundary mismatches the germline segment, possibly from a read error. The CDR3 reads CASSEDREDEQYF. The CDR3 bases are TGTGCCAGCAGTGAGGACAGGGAGGACGAGCAGTACTTC. The rearrangement links TRBV10-3 to TRBJ2-7; 8 bases are a match to TRBD1. Germline V lookup: CDR1 ENHRY, CDR2 SYGVKD. This CDR3 contains 13 residues.

The rearrangement uses TRBV20-1 and TRBJ1-5, with a weak D call TRBD1 (6 bases). This CDR3 region has 14 residues. The germline CDR1 and CDR2 sequences are DFQATT and SNEGSKA (reference sequence). V lost 6 bases and J lost 3, with 15 bases in between. The chain's CDR3 is CSARGGILNQPQHF. The CDR3 nucleotides are TGCAGTGCCCGAGGGGGGATCCTCAATCAGCCCCAGCATTTT.